Presented here are 26 T cell receptor beta chains from one specimen sequenced in a study of tumor and adjacent non-tumor tissue in lung cancer. The library came from three nested PCR rounds adapted from ARM-PCR protocols. Each CDR3 protein gets one entry after TCRdb re-called the multiplex PCR reads with MiXCR. Among some 84,000 distinct CDR3 sequences listed, more than 60% were seen once. This sample's RNA came from whole unsorted tissue. The sample taken for sequencing was lung tumor tissue. These receptors were collected from a man in his 70s with non-small cell lung cancer.

The rearrangement joins TRBV6-1 to TRBJ1-2; D remains ambiguous. This CDR3 contains 15 residues. Germline V gives CDR1 MNHNS, CDR2 SASEGT. Trimming shortened V by 3 bases and J by 6 bases, and 17 bases separated the two germline ends. CDR3 DNA: TGTGCCAGCAGTGAGGAGAGGATGAGGGCTCATGGCTACACCTTC. Translating it yields CASSEERMRAHGYTF.

This clonotype was seen many times. The chain has TRBV28 and TRBJ2-7; 12 bases map to TRBD2. The CDR3 is 15 amino acids. The V gene's germline CDR1 is MDHEN and CDR2 SYDVKM. J was trimmed by 2 bases and V by 5 bases; bases with no gene match: 4. In DNA, the CDR3 is TGTGCCAGCAGTCCCCTAGCGGGGGGGCCCTACGAGCAGTACTTC. Translated, it gives CASSPLAGGPYEQYF.

With respect to this clonotype: Given a much more abundant clone one base away, this may be a read error. The chain links TRBV5-4 to TRBJ2-1, with D tentatively TRBD1 (6 bases). This CDR3 has 15 residues. The germline V gene encodes CDR1 SGHNT and CDR2 YYREEE (reference sequence). V was trimmed by 0 bases and J by 7 bases, leaving 14 bases between them. CDR3 DNA: TGTGCCAGCAGCTTGGTCCAGGGGCCAACGAATGAGCAGTTCTTC. It specifies CASSLVQGPTNEQFF.

This clonotype was counted a few times. The J gene is TRBJ1-4, the V gene TRBV5-6; D is possibly TRBD1 (5 bases). Germline values: CDR1 SGHDT, CDR2 YYEEEE. The CDR3 has 15 amino acids. V gave up 4 bases and J gave up 7 bases, with 17 bases separating them. The CDR3 DNA follows: TGTGCCAGCAGCGTAGCACAGGCTGGGAGTGAAAAACTGTTTTTT. Translation gives CASSVAQAGSEKLFF.

This clonotype was recorded once. The germline gene is not matched at one end of the junction; a read error may be the cause. CDR3 bases: TGCGCCAGCAGCGTACAGGGGTTCAGGTATGGCTACACGTTC. This translates into CASSVQGFRYGYTF. The J gene is TRBJ1-2, the V gene TRBV6-1, with 7 bases that match TRBD1. The CDR3 contains 14 residues. CDR1 and CDR2 (germline): MNHNS, SASEGT.

This chain joins TRBV11-2 and TRBJ2-5; TRBD1 aligns across 7 bases. The V gene end was trimmed by 5 bases and the J gene end by 8 bases; junction bases not matched to a gene: 11. Per the germline V gene, CDR1 is SGHAT and CDR2 is FQNNGV. The CDR3 length is 14 residues. The CDR3 DNA follows: TGTGCCAGCAGCGTGATAGGGGGCACGATCACCCAGTACTTC. Residues: CASSVIGGTITQYF.

This clonotype is a singleton in its sample. This may arise from a read error, as a much more abundant clone is one base away. V gene TRBV5-1 combines with J gene TRBJ1-6, with TRBD1 as a possible D gene (6 bases). The CDR3 contains 13 residues. CDR1 is SGHRS, CDR2 YFSETQ, per germline. CDR3 nucleotide sequence: TGCGCCATCAGCTGGGACATTGCCTCACCCCTCCACTTT. Protein sequence: CAISWDIASPLHF.

A remark on this clonotype: Possible read error: a much larger clone is one base away. The V gene is TRBV7-9, the J gene TRBJ1-6, with TRBD1 identical over 9 bases. CDR3 length: 14 amino acids. After removal of 4 bases from V and 11 bases from J, the junction contained 6 bases not matched to a gene. Germline V gene sequence: CDR1 SEHNR, CDR2 FQNEAQ (reference sequence). The CDR3 DNA reads TGTGCCAGCAGCTCCGGGACAGGGATTCCACCCCTCCACTTT. Amino acid sequence: CASSSGTGIPPLHF. The full variable domain, with the rest looked up from reference TRBV7-9 and TRBJ1-6, is DTGVSQNPRHKITKRGQNVTFRCDPISEHNRLYWYRQTLGQGPEFLTYFQNEAQLEKSRLLSDRFSAERPKGSFSTLEIQRTEQGDSAMYLCASSSGTGIPPLHFGNGTRLTVT.

As regards this clonotype: This may be a read error: a much more frequent sequence differs by one nucleotide. J is TRBJ2-7 and V is TRBV6-6, with a tentative D call TRBD2 (6 bases). Germline CDR1 reads MNHNY; CDR2 reads SVGAGI (reference sequence). CDR3 length equals 15 residues. V was clipped by 6 bases and J by 0 bases, with 15 bases between them. The CDR3 here is CASRATSCRSYEQYF. The CDR3 bases are TGTGCCAGCAGGGCCACTAGCTGCCGCTCCTACGAGCAGTACTTC.

Details on this clonotype: A read error is possible here, since a much larger clone lies one base away. This chain uses TRBV7-3 with TRBJ2-3; unclear D gene. Per germline, CDR1 SGHTA and CDR2 FQGTGA. The CDR3 contains 13 residues. In DNA form, the CDR3 reads TGTCCCAGCAGCTTACTTGCCGCAGATACGCAGTATTTT. Translating gives CPSSLLAADTQYF. The full variable domain, its missing parts supplied by reference TRBV7-3 and TRBJ2-3, is GAGVSQTPSNKVTEKGKYVELRCDPISGHTALYWYRQSLGQGPEFLIYFQGTGAADDSGLPNDRFFAVRPEGSVSTLKIQRTERGDSAVYLCPSSLLAADTQYFGPGTRLTVL.

V gene TRBV29-1 combines with J gene TRBJ2-7; maybe TRBD2 (6 bases). Trimming pared 7 bases from V and 3 bases from J, leaving 16 bases between. The CDR3 has 13 residues. Germline CDR1 is SQVTM and CDR2 is ANQGSEA. CDR3 loop: CSAGTGGNYEQYV. The CDR3 DNA reads as TGCAGCGCCGGGACTGGCGGCAACTACGAGCAGTACGTC.

This clonotype was counted a few times. This could be a read error, since a much larger clone is one nucleotide away. The V gene is TRBV6-1, the J gene TRBJ2-1; D not resolved. V was shortened by 6 bases and J by 9 bases, with 12 bases between the two germline ends. The length of the CDR3 is 12 residues. Germline V gene data show CDR1 as MNHNS and CDR2 as SASEGT. CDR3 region: CASSPLNIEQFF. The DNA of the CDR3 is TGTGCCAGCAGCCCCCTTAACATTGAGCAGTTCTTC.

This clonotype was seen many times. The gene calls are TRBV2 and TRBJ2-2; D tentatively reads TRBD1 or TRBD2 (5 bases each). The CDR3 totals 16 residues. Germline lookup yields CDR1 SNHLY and CDR2 FYNNEI. Trimming removed 0 bases from V and 7 bases from J, with 15 bases in between. CDR3 in amino acids: CASSEALHGAGGELFF. Here the CDR3 DNA reads TGTGCCAGCAGTGAAGCGCTTCACGGGGCCGGCGGGGAGCTGTTTTTT.

In regard to this clonotype: A junction boundary mismatches the germline segment, possibly from a read error. CDR3 coding DNA: TGTGCCAGCAGCTTGGTCCCCCAGCAGGGCTCCTATGACGAGCAATACTTC. Translation: CASSLVPQQGSYDEQYF. The chain couples TRBV5-5 to TRBJ2-7, with a possible D match to TRBD1 (5 bases). The germline V gene encodes CDR1 SGHKS and CDR2 YYEKEE (reference sequence). CDR3 size: 17 residues. Combining the CDR3 with reference TRBV5-5 and TRBJ2-7 gives the whole variable domain DAGVTQSPTHLIKTRGQQVTLRCSPISGHKSVSWYQQVLGQGPQFIFQYYEKEERGRGNFPDRFSARQFPNYSSELNVNALLLGDSALYLCASSLVPQQGSYDEQYFGPGTRLTVT.

About this clonotype: This may be a read error, as it is one base from a much larger clone. This chain connects TRBV30 to TRBJ1-1; no clear D. The germline CDR1 and CDR2 sequences are GTSNPN and SVGIG (reference sequence). This CDR3 is built from 11 residues. Trimming removed 4 bases from V and 9 bases from J, with 12 bases in between. Here the CDR3 DNA reads TGTGCCTGGACCGCGACTGGGAAAGCTTTCTTT. It translates to CAWTATGKAFF.

The chain employs TRBV20-1 and TRBJ2-7; TRBD1 matches 7 bases. The ends lost 7 bases at V and 4 bases at J; junction bases unmatched: 13. Per germline, CDR1 DFQATT and CDR2 SNEGSKA (reference sequence). The CDR3 runs to 14 residues. The CDR3 spells CSVTPGQLKYEQYF. The CDR3 DNA is TGCAGTGTTACACCGGGACAGCTAAAATACGAGCAGTACTTC.

The V gene is TRBV11-2, the J gene TRBJ2-2, with D perhaps TRBD2 (6 bases). The CDR3 sequence is 18 residues long. Germline V CDR1 and CDR2: SGHAT, FQNNGV. Trimming removed 1 base at V and 2 bases at J, with 17 bases between. CDR3 sequence (DNA): TGTGCCAGCAGCTTAGCGATGGGGAGGAGTCCCAACACCGGGGAGCTGTTTTTT. Translated: CASSLAMGRSPNTGELFF. The full variable domain, in which reference TRBV11-2 and TRBJ2-2 provide the parts outside the CDR3, is EAGVAQSPRYKIIEKRQSVAFWCNPISGHATLYWYQQILGQGPKLLIQFQNNGVVDDSQLPKDRFSAERLKGVDSTLKIQPAKLEDSAVYLCASSLAMGRSPNTGELFFGEGSRLTVL.

The chain recombines TRBV6-1 with TRBJ1-1; D unclear. The CDR3 loop spans 13 amino acids. V was cut by 7 bases and J by 11 bases, with 20 bases left in between. From germline, CDR1 is MNHNS and CDR2 SASEGT. The CDR3 coding sequence is TGTGCCAGCACCTTGGGAAGGTGCATGTCGGCTTTCTTT. As protein: CASTLGRCMSAFF.

The rearrangement uses TRBV5-1 and TRBJ1-4; possible D gene TRBD1, 6 bases. The germline gives CDR1 SGHRS, CDR2 YFSETQ. The ends were cut back, 4 bases at V and 8 bases at J, with 15 bases in the middle. The CDR3 sequence is 14 residues long. CDR3 DNA sequence: TGCGCCAGCAGCCGACGGGGGCCGTACGAAAAACTGTTTTTT. Translated: CASSRRGPYEKLFF.

This clonotype was observed many times. The DNA for the CDR3 is TGTGCCACCAGTGATTTTGGGACAGATACGCAGTATTTT. This gives the protein CATSDFGTDTQYF. The V call is TRBV24-1, the J call TRBJ2-3; D is uncertain. The V gene lost 1 base and the J gene lost 3 bases, with 4 bases spanning the gap. Germline V lookup: CDR1 KGHDR, CDR2 SFDVKD. CDR3 length equals 13 residues.

The V gene is TRBV11-2, the J gene TRBJ2-7; weak D call: TRBD2 (5 bases). This CDR3 comprises 15 residues. Germline loops: CDR1 SGHAT, CDR2 FQNNGV. V lost 5 bases to trimming and J lost 7 bases, with 21 bases between them. This chain's CDR3 is CASSVHRGRLYEQYF. CDR3 in DNA: TGTGCCAGCAGCGTACATCGGGGAAGACTTTATGAGCAGTACTTC.

Remarks on this clonotype: A much larger clone sits a single nucleotide away, making a read error possible. V and J are TRBV28 and TRBJ1-3; 7 positions match TRBD1. This CDR3 is built from 15 residues. Germline V gene sequence: CDR1 MDHEN, CDR2 SYDVKM. The CDR3 region is CTSSFRGMPGNTIYF. The CDR3 DNA reads as TGTACCAGCAGTTTCAGGGGGATGCCTGGAAACACCATATATTTT.

In the case of this clonotype: The junction does not match germline at one end; this may be a read error. The chain recombines TRBV6-6 with TRBJ2-3; TRBD2 matches at 8 bases. The CDR3 length is 15 residues. Germline loops: CDR1 MNHNY, CDR2 SVGAGI (reference sequence). The CDR3 protein is CACSNHGLATDMQFF. DNA for the CDR3: TGTGCCTGCAGTAACCACGGACTAGCCACAGATATGCAGTTTTTT.

About this clonotype: A much larger clone lies one base from this, so it may be a read error. The V call is TRBV5-5, the J call TRBJ2-1; D perhaps matches TRBD1 (6 bases). The CDR3 is made up of 15 amino acids. Germline V gene sequence: CDR1 SGHKS, CDR2 YYEKEE (reference sequence). In DNA form, the CDR3 reads TGTGCCAGCAGCTTACAGGGAAGCTCCCACAATGAGCAGTTCTTC. Its protein is CASSLQGSSHNEQFF.

Of note for this clonotype: The germline gene is not matched at one end of the junction; a read error may be the cause. This chain connects TRBV11-3 to TRBJ2-5; D gene unclear. CDR1 and CDR2 (germline): SGHNT, YENEEA. The CDR3 extends over 13 amino acids. CDR3 sequence reads: CVSSLGLRETQYF. The CDR3 DNA is TGTGTCAGCAGCCTAGGCTTGAGAGAGACCCAGTACTTC.

V is TRBV11-2 and J is TRBJ1-2; D is undetermined. This CDR3 has 14 amino acids. V dropped 0 bases and J dropped 6 bases, with 11 bases sitting between them. In germline, CDR1 is SGHAT, CDR2 FQNNGV. In DNA, the CDR3 is TGTGCCAGCAGCTTAGATCGGGGTGTAAATGGCTACACCTTC. It yields the protein CASSLDRGVNGYTF.